These 15 T cell receptor beta chains were all obtained from the same sample, sequenced in a study of persistence of HIV-infected CD4 T cells. These receptors lack a known antigen. Cells were stimulated with CMV-infected fibroblast lysates at about 9.4 ug/mL. CD40L/CD69 double-negative CD45RO-high memory CD4+ T cells were collected. The libraries were made with immunoSEQ version 4 in survey mode. Generated by immunoSEQ multiplex PCR, the TCRdb table keeps only in-frame clones and is missing some. The sample contains 37,000 or so clones, approximately 84% of which appear only once. Here the sequenced sample was CD4+ T cells sorted from PBMCs after approximately 19-hour stimulation, taken from a patient who received antiretroviral therapy. The receptors here all came from an adult man with HIV who was CMV-seropositive.

The V call is TRBV18, the J call TRBJ1-5; D not certain. V gave up 5 bases and J gave up 2 bases, with 19 bases separating them. Germline-derived CDR1 and CDR2 are KGHSH and LQKENI. The CDR3 runs to 17 residues. The CDR3 nucleotides are TGTGCCAGCTCATCGACGGGTCCCGGGGTCGGCAATCAGCCCCAGCATTTT. Translating it yields CASSSTGPGVGNQPQHF.

The rearrangement uses TRBV18 and TRBJ2-3, with D hard to call. The CDR3 is made up of 12 amino acids. V was pared by 3 bases and J by 3 bases, with 4 bases between. Germline CDR1 KGHSH, CDR2 LQKENI. CDR3 bases: TGTGCCAGCTCACCTATGACAGATACGCAGTATTTT. Amino acids: CASSPMTDTQYF.

V gene TRBV3-1 (or the pseudogene TRBV3-2) combines with J gene TRBJ1-4; D gene unclear. V gave up 1 base and J gave up 8 bases, with 5 bases separating them. From germline, CDR1 is LGHDT and CDR2 YNNKEL (reference sequence). CDR3 length equals 12 residues. The CDR3 protein is CASSQAGEKLFF. For the CDR3, the DNA is TGTGCCAGCAGCCAAGCGGGAGAAAAACTGTTTTTT.

The rearrangement links TRBV14 to TRBJ1-6, with a weak D call TRBD1 (5 bases). The CDR3 runs 12 residues. Trimming stripped 1 base from V and 11 bases from J, with 6 bases between. Germline assignment: CDR1 SGHDN and CDR2 FVKESK. The CDR3 sequence: CASSQGDAPLHF. The CDR3 nucleotides read TGTGCCAGCAGCCAAGGGGACGCACCCCTCCACTTT. Looking up the rest from reference TRBV14 and TRBJ1-6 gives the full variable domain: EAGVTQFPSHSVIEKGQTVTLRCDPISGHDNLYWYRRVMGKEIKFLLHFVKESKQDESGMPNNRFLAERTGGTYSTLKVQPAELEDSGVYFCASSQGDAPLHFGNGTRLTVT.

J is TRBJ2-7 and V is TRBV19; D gene uncertain. The CDR3 length is 17 residues. The germline gives CDR1 LNHDA, CDR2 SQIVND (reference sequence). V dropped 5 bases and J dropped 1 base, with 21 bases sitting between them. For the CDR3, the DNA is TGTGCCAGTAGTCGGCTCTCTGGAAACCGTGCATCCTACGAGCAGTACTTC. Residues: CASSRLSGNRASYEQYF.

V gene TRBV28 combines with J gene TRBJ1-2; D gene unclear. The length of the CDR3 is 12 residues. Per germline, CDR1 MDHEN and CDR2 SYDVKM. Trimming left V 6 bases short and J 9 bases short, with 14 bases between. The CDR3 nucleotides read TGTGCCAGCAGGGGCCTCGGTAACAGCTACACCTTC. It specifies CASRGLGNSYTF.

The chain couples TRBV7-9 to TRBJ1-1, with 7 bases fitting TRBD1. The CDR3 is made up of 14 amino acids. The ends lost 7 bases at V and 4 bases at J; junction bases unmatched: 9. Germline CDR1 SEHNR, CDR2 FQNEAQ (reference sequence). In nucleotides, the CDR3 is TGTGCCAGCATCCCCAGGGGGGCGTCCACTGAAGCTTTCTTT. This sequence encodes CASIPRGASTEAFF.

The chain recombines TRBV9 with TRBJ1-2; TRBD1 might be the D (6 bases). From germline, CDR1 is SGDLS and CDR2 YYNGEE. The CDR3 has 14 amino acids. Trimming stripped 2 bases from V and 2 bases from J, with 10 bases between. The CDR3 nucleotides read TGTGCCAGCAGCGTTGGGGACAAGAACTATGGCTACACCTTC. Translated, it gives CASSVGDKNYGYTF.

The rearrangement uses TRBV6-5 and TRBJ1-2, with 9 bases lining up with TRBD1. Germline CDR1 MNHEY, CDR2 SVGAGI. The V segment lost 4 bases and the J segment 3 bases; nucleotides outside the gene matches: 3. The CDR3 contains 14 residues. CDR3 DNA: TGTGCCAGCAGTTCTGGGGACAGGGACTATGGCTACACCTTC. This translates into CASSSGDRDYGYTF.

The chain joins TRBV6-4 to TRBJ1-1; D is undetermined. Germline V gives CDR1 MRHNA, CDR2 SNTAGT. Trimming shortened V by 5 bases and J by 8 bases, and 30 bases separated the two germline ends. There are 18 residues in the CDR3. CDR3 DNA: TGTGCCAGCAGTCAAGGTATGCCGGGATCGAATGGTAAATTCGAAGCTTTCTTT. Protein: CASSQGMPGSNGKFEAFF.

The chain carries TRBV20-1 and TRBJ2-7; D unresolved. The germline V and J ends were trimmed by 3 bases and 4 bases, with 7 bases remaining between them. Germline lookup yields CDR1 DFQATT and CDR2 SNEGSKA (reference sequence). This CDR3 region has 11 residues. CDR3 in DNA: TGCAGTGCTAGCCGGCAGTACGAGCAGTACTTC. Protein: CSASRQYEQYF.

The V gene is TRBV7-6, the J gene TRBJ1-1; D call uncertain. CDR1 and CDR2 (germline): SGHVS, FNYEAQ. V lost 2 bases and J 0 bases, leaving 7 bases between the germline ends. This CDR3 contains 14 residues. The CDR3 region has the DNA TGTGCCAGCAGCTTAAACGTCATGAACACTGAAGCTTTCTTT. Protein product: CASSLNVMNTEAFF.

The V and J genes are TRBV2 and TRBJ1-6; 9 bases align to TRBD1. V shed 6 bases, J shed 7 bases, and the junction held 7 bases outside the gene matches. CDR3 length: 15 residues. Germline CDR1 reads SNHLY; CDR2 reads FYNNEI. The CDR3 region is CASRETGGKNSPLHF. As DNA, the CDR3 is TGTGCCAGCAGGGAGACAGGGGGTAAAAATTCACCCCTCCACTTT. The full variable domain, rest sourced from reference TRBV2 and TRBJ1-6, is EPEVTQTPSHQVTQMGQEVILRCVPISNHLYFYWYRQILGQKVEFLVSFYNNEISEKSEIFDDQFSVERPDGSNFTLKIRSTKLEDSAMYFCASRETGGKNSPLHFGNGTRLTVT.

The chain has TRBV29-1 and TRBJ1-4; D is possibly TRBD1 (5 bases). V shed 7 bases and J shed 7 bases, with 16 bases lying between them. The CDR3 covers 13 residues. CDR1 is SQVTM and CDR2 is ANQGSEA in the germline V gene. As DNA, the CDR3 is TGCAGCGCTTGCAGGGAGTCTTGTGAAAAACTGTTTTTT. Translated, it gives CSACRESCEKLFF.

The CDR3 is CASVAGTGDYEQYF. CDR3 coding DNA: TGTGCCAGCGTAGCCGGGACAGGGGACTACGAGCAGTACTTC. The chain employs TRBV2 and TRBJ2-7, with 10 bases fitting TRBD1. The germline gives CDR1 SNHLY, CDR2 FYNNEI. J was trimmed by 3 bases and V by 8 bases; bases with no gene match: 7. This CDR3 contains 14 residues.